This T cell receptor (beta chain) stems from a study of blood T cell repertoires in COVID-19. For the study at large: COVID-19 samples collected from the United States, Italy and Spain covered acute and convalescent phases. From T cells, B-cell-depleted T cells, or PBMCs came the material, which was cDNA or gDNA.

This CDR3 contains 15 residues. V was trimmed by 5 bases and J by 1 base, leaving 14 bases between them. Germline CDR1 LGHDT, CDR2 YNNKEL (reference sequence). The data were produced by immunoSEQ multiplex PCR, yet TCRdb's version contains in-frame clones alone and is incomplete. Of 100,000 to 120,000 clones in the sample, 85% to 90% were seen once. The sequencing sample was made of peripheral blood. This chain uses TRBV3-1 (or the pseudogene TRBV3-2) with TRBJ1-2; maybe TRBD1 (6 bases). This receptor was obtained from a woman aged 45-65 years with acute or convalescent COVID-19. CDR3 in DNA: TGTGCCAGCAGCGTTAAGAGAGGGGGTAACTATGGCTACACCTTC. Its translation is CASSVKRGGNYGYTF.